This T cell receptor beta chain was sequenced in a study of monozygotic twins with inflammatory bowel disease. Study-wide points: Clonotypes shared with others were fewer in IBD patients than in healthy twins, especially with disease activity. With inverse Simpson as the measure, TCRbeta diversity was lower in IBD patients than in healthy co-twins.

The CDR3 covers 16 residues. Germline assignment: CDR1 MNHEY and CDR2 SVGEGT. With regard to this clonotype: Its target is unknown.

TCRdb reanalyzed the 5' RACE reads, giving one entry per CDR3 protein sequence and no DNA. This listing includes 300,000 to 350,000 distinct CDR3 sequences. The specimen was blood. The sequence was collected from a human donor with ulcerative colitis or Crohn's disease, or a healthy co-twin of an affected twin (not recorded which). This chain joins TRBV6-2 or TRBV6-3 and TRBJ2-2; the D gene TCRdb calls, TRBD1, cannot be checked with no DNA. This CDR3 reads CASLSKTGTNTGELFF.